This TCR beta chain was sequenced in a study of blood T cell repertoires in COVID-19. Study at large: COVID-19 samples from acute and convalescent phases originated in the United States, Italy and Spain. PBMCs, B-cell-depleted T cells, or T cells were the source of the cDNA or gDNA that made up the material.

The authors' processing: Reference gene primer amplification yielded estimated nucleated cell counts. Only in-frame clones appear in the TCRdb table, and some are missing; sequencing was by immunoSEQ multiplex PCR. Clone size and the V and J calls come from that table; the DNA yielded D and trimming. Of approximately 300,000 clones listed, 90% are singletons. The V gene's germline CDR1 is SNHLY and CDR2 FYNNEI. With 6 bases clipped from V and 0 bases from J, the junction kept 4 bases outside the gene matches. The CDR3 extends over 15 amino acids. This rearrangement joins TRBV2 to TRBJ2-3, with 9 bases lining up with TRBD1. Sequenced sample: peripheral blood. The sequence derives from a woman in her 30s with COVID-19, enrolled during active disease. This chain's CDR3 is CASSEQGASTDTQYF. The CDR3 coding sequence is TGTGCCAGCAGCGAACAGGGGGCCAGCACAGATACGCAGTATTTT.